Listed here are 3 T cell receptor beta chains from one sample, sequenced in a study of tumor-infiltrating T cells and Merkel cell polyomavirus. Overall study: CD8+ T cells recognized the Merkel cell polyomavirus KLL epitope.

Every patient's tumor was robustly positive for Merkel cell polyomavirus Large T antigen on immunohistochemistry. The protocol was immunoSEQ multiplex PCR, while the TCRdb copy is restricted to in-frame clones and leaves out a portion. The top ten hold 2.5% to 3% of the sample, which has 25,000 or so clones, 70% to 90% seen once. Sequencing was performed on lymph node tissue. The origin of the receptors is a man aged 45-65 years with Merkel cell carcinoma.

V gene TRBV30 combines with J gene TRBJ2-3; D is possibly TRBD1 (5 bases). V was pared by 2 bases and J by 2 bases, with 17 bases between. The germline V gene has CDR1 GTSNPN and CDR2 SVGIG (reference sequence). The CDR3 has 16 residues. The chain's CDR3 is CAWSRPGPKYTDTQYF. The CDR3 DNA reads TGTGCCTGGAGTAGACCAGGGCCAAAATACACAGATACGCAGTATTTT.

V gene TRBV10-1 combines with J gene TRBJ2-7; D perhaps matches TRBD1 (6 bases). The germline V gene encodes CDR1 WNHNN and CDR2 SYGVQD (reference sequence). Trimming removed 8 bases from V and 1 base from J, with 18 bases in between. The CDR3 covers 15 residues. CDR3 protein: CASSPGTFLSYEQYF. Here the CDR3 DNA reads TGCGCCAGCTCCCCCGGGACATTCCTATCCTACGAGCAGTACTTC.

Within the sample, this clone is medium-sized (0.01 to 0.1%). The V gene is TRBV13, the J gene TRBJ1-5; 7 bases align to TRBD1. CDR1 and CDR2 from the germline V gene are PRHDT and FYEKMQ (reference sequence). The CDR3 is 17 residues long. With V trimmed by 1 base and J by 10 bases, 16 bases remained unmatched. CDR3 loop: CASSLEAGGYEWGPQHF. CDR3 DNA sequence: TGTGCCAGCAGCTTAGAGGCAGGGGGATACGAATGGGGACCCCAGCATTTT.